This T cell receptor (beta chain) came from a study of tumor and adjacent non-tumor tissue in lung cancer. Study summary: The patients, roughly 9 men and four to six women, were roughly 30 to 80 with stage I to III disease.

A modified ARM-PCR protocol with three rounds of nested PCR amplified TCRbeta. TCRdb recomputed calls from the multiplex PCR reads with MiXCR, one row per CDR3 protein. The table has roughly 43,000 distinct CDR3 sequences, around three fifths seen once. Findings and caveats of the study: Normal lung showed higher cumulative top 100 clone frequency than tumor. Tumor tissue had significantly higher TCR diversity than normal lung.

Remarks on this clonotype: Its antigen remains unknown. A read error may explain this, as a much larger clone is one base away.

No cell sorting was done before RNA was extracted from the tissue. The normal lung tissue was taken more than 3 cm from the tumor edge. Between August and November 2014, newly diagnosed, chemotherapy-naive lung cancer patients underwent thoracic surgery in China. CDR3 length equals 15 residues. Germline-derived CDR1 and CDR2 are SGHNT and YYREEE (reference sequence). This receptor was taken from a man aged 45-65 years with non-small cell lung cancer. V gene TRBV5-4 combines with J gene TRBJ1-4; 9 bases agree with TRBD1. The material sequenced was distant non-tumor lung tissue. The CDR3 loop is CANSLADRGSEKLFF. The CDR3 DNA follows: TGTGCCAACAGCTTGGCGGACAGGGGTTCTGAAAAACTGTTTTTT.